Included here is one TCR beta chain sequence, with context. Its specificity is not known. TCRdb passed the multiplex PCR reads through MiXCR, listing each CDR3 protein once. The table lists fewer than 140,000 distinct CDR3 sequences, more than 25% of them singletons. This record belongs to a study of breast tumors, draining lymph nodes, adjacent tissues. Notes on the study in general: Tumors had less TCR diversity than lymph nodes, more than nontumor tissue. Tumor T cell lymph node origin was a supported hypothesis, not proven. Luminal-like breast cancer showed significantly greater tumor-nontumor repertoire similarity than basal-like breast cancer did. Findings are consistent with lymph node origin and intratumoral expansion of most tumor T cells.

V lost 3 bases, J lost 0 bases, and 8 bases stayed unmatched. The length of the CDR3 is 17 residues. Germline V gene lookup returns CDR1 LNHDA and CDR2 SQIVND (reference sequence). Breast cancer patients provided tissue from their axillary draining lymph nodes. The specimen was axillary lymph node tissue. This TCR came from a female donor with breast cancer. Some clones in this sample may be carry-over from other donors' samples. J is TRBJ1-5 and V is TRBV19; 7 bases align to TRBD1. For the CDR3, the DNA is TGTGCCAGTAGTATCTCAGCAGGGGGATATAGCAATCAGCCCCAGCATTTT. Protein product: CASSISAGGYSNQPQHF.